This T cell receptor (beta chain) was sequenced during a study of cytomegalovirus exposure and HLA in healthy donors. Turning to the study itself: The same platform was used for the 120 or so validation repertoires as for the 666 first-cohort repertoires, as reported in a later analysis.

A word on this clone: Its antigen is undetermined.

Using immunoSEQ multiplex PCR, the repertoire was profiled, and TCRdb retains in-frame clones only, with some absent. The table lists 100,000 to 150,000 clones, approximately 89% of them singletons. With 2 bases clipped from V and 2 bases from J, the junction kept 5 bases outside the gene matches. Germline-derived CDR1 and CDR2 are MGHRA and YSYEKL. This CDR3 region has 17 residues. General observations from the study: Among TCR beta chains, those listed as cytomegalovirus-associated numbered about 150. Many donors carried some public TCRs, although rarity characterized most TCR sequences.

This TCR derives from a man aged 25 to 40 in good health and CMV-seronegative. This chain connects TRBV4-1 to TRBJ2-2; 10 nucleotides line up with TRBD1. The sequencing input was PBMCs. The CDR3 region has the DNA TGCGCCAGCAGCCAATGGTTGACAGGGGGCAACACCGGGGAGCTGTTTTTT. Encoded protein: CASSQWLTGGNTGELFF.